This T cell receptor beta chain is from a study of radiotherapy plus CTLA-4 blockade in lung cancer. Study context: In roughly 19% of patients, objective responses were seen; 25% to 40% had disease control.

V lost 1 base and J 5 bases, leaving 13 bases between the germline ends. The CDR3 runs 15 residues. Germline lookup yields CDR1 LGHNA and CDR2 YSLEER. With ipilimumab providing CTLA-4 blockade, focal radiation was administered to patients who had chemo-refractory metastatic non-small-cell lung cancer. Sequencing used immunoSEQ multiplex PCR; TCRdb keeps in-frame clones, though not all of them. The sample has about 98,000 clones, almost 90% seen once. Findings and caveats of the study: Early clonal dynamics of blood T cells, together with interferon-beta, were reported as the best response predictor. Following radiotherapy plus ipilimumab, tumor-derived TCR clones expanded in the blood.

As to this clone: Its matching antigen is unknown.

The chain links TRBV4-3 to TRBJ2-3, with D possibly matching TRBD2 (5 bases). This receptor was identified in a human donor with non-small cell lung cancer that progressed on radiotherapy plus ipilimumab. The material sequenced was peripheral blood, taken from a patient treated with radiotherapy plus ipilimumab. Here the CDR3 DNA reads TGCGCCAGCAGCCAAGTGGGTCTAGCAATAGATACGCAGTATTTT. This gives the protein CASSQVGLAIDTQYF.